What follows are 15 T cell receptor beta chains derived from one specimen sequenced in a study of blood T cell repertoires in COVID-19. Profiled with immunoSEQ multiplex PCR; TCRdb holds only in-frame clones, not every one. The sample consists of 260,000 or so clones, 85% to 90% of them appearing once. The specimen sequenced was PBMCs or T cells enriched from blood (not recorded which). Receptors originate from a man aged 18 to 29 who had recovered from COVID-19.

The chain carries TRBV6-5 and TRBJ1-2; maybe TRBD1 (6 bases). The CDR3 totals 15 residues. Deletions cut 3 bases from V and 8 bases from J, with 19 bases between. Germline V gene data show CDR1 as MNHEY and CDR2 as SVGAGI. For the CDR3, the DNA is TGTGCCAGCAGTTATACGGGGGGCCCGGAAAGGGGCTACACCTTC. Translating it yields CASSYTGGPERGYTF.

CDR3 DNA sequence: TGTGCCAGTAGCCCGGTCCTAGGGGCAGCCTACACCTTC. Translating it yields CASSPVLGAAYTF. The chain combines TRBV19 with TRBJ1-2; a possible D gene is TRBD1 (5 bases). CDR3 length: 13 amino acids. Germline V gene lookup returns CDR1 LNHDA and CDR2 SQIVND (reference sequence). Trimming stripped 6 bases from V and 10 bases from J, with 18 bases between. Complete variable domain (other parts from reference TRBV19 and TRBJ1-2): DGGITQSPKYLFRKEGQNVTLSCEQNLNHDAMYWYRQDPGQGLRLIYYSQIVNDFQKGDIAEGYSVSREKKESFPLTVTSAQKNPTAFYLCASSPVLGAAYTFGSGTRLTVV.

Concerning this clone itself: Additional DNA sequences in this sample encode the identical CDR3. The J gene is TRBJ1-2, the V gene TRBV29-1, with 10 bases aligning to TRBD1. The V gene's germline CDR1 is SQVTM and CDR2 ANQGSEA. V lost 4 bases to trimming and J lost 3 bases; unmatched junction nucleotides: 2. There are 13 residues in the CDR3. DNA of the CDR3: TGCAGCGTTGGACAGGGGGCGGACTATGGCTACACCTTC. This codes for CSVGQGADYGYTF. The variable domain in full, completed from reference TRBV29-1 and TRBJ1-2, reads SAVISQKPSRDICQRGTSLTIQCQVDSQVTMMFWYRQQPGQSLTLIATANQGSEATYESGFVIDKFPISRPNLTFSTLTVSNMSPEDSSIYLCSVGQGADYGYTFGSGTRLTVV.

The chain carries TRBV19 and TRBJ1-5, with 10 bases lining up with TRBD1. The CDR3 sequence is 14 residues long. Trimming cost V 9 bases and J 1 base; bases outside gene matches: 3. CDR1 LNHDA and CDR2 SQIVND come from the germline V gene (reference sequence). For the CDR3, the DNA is TGTGCCAGGAGGACAGGGGGAAGCAATCAGCCCCAGCATTTT. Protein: CARRTGGSNQPQHF.

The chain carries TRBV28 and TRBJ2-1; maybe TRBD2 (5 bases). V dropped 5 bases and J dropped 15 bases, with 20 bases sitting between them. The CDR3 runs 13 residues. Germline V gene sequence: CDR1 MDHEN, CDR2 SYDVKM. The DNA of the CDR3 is TGTGCCAGCAGTCTCACCCGCGGCGGGCGGCGGTTCTTC. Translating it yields CASSLTRGGRRFF.

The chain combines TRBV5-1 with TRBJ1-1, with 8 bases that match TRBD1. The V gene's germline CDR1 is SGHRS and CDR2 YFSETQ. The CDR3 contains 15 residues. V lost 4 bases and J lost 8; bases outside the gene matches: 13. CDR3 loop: CASSPLDPGGREAFF. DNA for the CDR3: TGCGCCAGCAGCCCCCTTGACCCAGGGGGCAGAGAAGCTTTCTTT.

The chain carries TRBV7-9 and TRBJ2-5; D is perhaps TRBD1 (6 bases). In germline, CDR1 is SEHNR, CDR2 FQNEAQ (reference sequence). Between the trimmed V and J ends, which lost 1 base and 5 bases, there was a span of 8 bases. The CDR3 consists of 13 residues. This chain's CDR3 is CASSLDRVETQYF. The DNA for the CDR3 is TGTGCCAGCAGCTTAGACAGGGTGGAGACCCAGTACTTC.

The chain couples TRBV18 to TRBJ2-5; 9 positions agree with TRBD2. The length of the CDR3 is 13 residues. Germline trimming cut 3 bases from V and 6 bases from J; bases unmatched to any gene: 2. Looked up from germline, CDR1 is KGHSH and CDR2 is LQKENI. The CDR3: CASSPSGSQTQYF. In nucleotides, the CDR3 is TGTGCCAGCTCACCTAGCGGGAGTCAGACCCAGTACTTC.

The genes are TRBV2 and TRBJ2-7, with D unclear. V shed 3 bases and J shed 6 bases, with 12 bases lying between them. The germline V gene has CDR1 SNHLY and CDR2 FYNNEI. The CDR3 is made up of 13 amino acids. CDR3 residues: CASSDSPRSEQYF. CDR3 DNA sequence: TGTGCCAGCAGTGACTCTCCACGGAGCGAGCAGTACTTC.

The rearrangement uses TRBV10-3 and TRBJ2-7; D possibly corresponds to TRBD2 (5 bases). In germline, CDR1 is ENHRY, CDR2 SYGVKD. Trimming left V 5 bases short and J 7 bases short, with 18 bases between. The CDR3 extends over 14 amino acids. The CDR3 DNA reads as TGTGCCATCAGTCAGCTTAGCGAGAGGGAAGAGCAGTACTTC. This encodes CAISQLSEREEQYF.

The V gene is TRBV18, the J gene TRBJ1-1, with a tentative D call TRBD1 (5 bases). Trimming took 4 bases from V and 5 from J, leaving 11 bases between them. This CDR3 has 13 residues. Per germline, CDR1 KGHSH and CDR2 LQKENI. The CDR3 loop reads CASSQGEGTEAFF. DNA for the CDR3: TGTGCCAGCTCACAAGGGGAAGGAACTGAAGCTTTCTTT.

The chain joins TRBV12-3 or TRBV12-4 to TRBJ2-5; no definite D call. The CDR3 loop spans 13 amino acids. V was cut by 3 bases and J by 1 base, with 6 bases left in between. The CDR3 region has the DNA TGTGCCAGCAGTTTGGCGGCCCAAGAGACCCAGTACTTC. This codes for CASSLAAQETQYF.

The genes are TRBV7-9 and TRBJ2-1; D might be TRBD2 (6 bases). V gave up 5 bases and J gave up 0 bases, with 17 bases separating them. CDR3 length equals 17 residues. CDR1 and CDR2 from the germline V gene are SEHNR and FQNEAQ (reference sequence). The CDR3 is CASSPGGWEDSYNEQFF. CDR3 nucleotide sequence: TGTGCCAGCAGCCCAGGCGGTTGGGAGGACTCCTACAATGAGCAGTTCTTC.

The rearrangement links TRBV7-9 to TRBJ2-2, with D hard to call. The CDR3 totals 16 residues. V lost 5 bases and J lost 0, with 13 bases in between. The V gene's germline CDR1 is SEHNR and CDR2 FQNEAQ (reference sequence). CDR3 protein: CASSQGGAANTGELFF. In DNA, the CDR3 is TGTGCCAGCAGCCAAGGCGGCGCAGCGAACACCGGGGAGCTGTTTTTT.

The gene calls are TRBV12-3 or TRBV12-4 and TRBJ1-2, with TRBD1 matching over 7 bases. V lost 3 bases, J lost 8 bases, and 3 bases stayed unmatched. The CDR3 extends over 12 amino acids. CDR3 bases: TGTGCCAGCAGTTTGGCAGGGGGAGGCTACACCTTC. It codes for CASSLAGGGYTF.